This T cell receptor (beta chain) was recovered during a study of identical twins (TCRdb year 2016). In terms of the full investigation: The study deep-sequenced TCR alpha and beta repertoires from monozygotic twins, unrelated adults of various ages and cord blood to test whether fetal clonotypes persist. To rule out contamination, the twin experiments were replicated at different times with different library preparation protocols. The paper's findings and limits, for the study overall: Conclusions relied on cross-sectional statistical analysis, since the same donors could not be followed over many years. Fewer insertions were carried by abundant cord blood beta clonotypes; a weaker similar trend was observed in young adult naive repertoires, while no such trend was observed in memory repertoires. Compared with coincidental sharing between unrelated individuals, out-of-frame TCR alpha sequences shared between twins had an excess of sequences with low generation probability. The excess sharing between twins in beta out-of-frame sequences was weaker because fewer shared sequences reduced the signal-to-noise ratio. Invariant T cells such as MAIT and iNKT could partly confound zero-insertion analyses, although diverse VJ usage argued against such confounding for most clonotypes. In monozygotic twins, out-of-frame TCR alpha sharing was systematically underestimated by recombination models, although the models agreed with sharing between unrelated individuals.

As to this clonotype: The clone's antigen remains unknown. No much larger clonotype is one base removed from it; base qualities were not supplied.

Libraries were made using 5' RACE. These reads were obtained on an Illumina HiSeq 2000. Template switching introduced a universal primer binding site; the final cDNA contained a unique molecular identifier, enabling accurate counting of TCR cDNA molecules. Specific primers in the conserved constant-segment region were used to synthesize first-strand cDNA for the TCR alpha and beta chains. To control for contamination, every cDNA library was double barcoded, receiving both a SMART-Mk sample barcode and Illumina barcodes. TruSeq adapter sequences and Illumina sample barcodes were added in two successive PCR steps. Sequencing of the TCR alpha and beta cDNA libraries was done on the Illumina HiSeq platform using custom primers. Concerning the study's data processing: Unique molecular identifiers were extracted from raw reads with MiGEC, and CDR3 positions were determined with MiXCR. For each individual, recombination models were inferred using an EM algorithm with the repgenHMM and IGoR tools. The tcR package in R was used for shared clonotype analysis, with sharing normalized by the product of cloneset sizes. Out-of-frame nonproductive sequences were analyzed to study raw recombination free of thymic and clonal selection effects. TCRdb reworked the public reads: Q25 trimming with fastp, MiXCR clone assembly, productive beta chains retained. Each record represents a unique CDR3 protein, reported with the most common genes and DNA among its rows. Clone size and V and J calls follow TCRdb, not the original study. Recorded for this sample are around 200,000 distinct CDR3 sequences; around 10% of them occurred a single time. Just over 5% of the sample goes to the ten largest clones.

As encoded in the germline V gene (reference sequence), CDR1 is SGHNT while CDR2 is YYREEE. The CDR3 starts with the cysteine, ends with the phenylalanine, and has 16 residues. The only DNA kept is the CDR3, 48 bases in frame from the first base. V is shortened by 2 bases, J by 4 bases, and the region joining them spans 18 bases. Every donor was a healthy Caucasian. Miltenyi CD45RO+ enrichment and human naive T-cell isolation kits were used to isolate memory (CD45RO+) and naive T cells from PBMC. Recombination connected TRBV5-4 to TRBJ2-5, with TRBD1 as a weak D call on 5 bases. The receptor comes from a woman between 18 and 29 years old in good health. The sequenced sample was memory (CD45RO+) T cells sorted from blood. In the paper's terms, the cell subset or site label means: CD45RO+ enriched T cells. The CDR3 region reads CASSLGAALTGETQYF. The nucleotides read TGTGCCAGCAGCTTAGGGGCAGCCCTCACGGGAGAGACCCAGTACTTC. Reference TRBV5-4 and TRBJ2-5 proteins supply the regions before and after the CDR3; the full variable domain is: ETGVTQSPTHLIKTRGQQVTLRCSSQSGHNTVSWYQQALGQGPQFIFQYYREEENGRGNFPPRFSGLQFPNYSSELNVNALELDDSALYLCASSLGAALTGETQYFGPGTRLLVL.